This T cell receptor (beta chain) stems from a study of beta chain features in type 1 diabetes. Trimming took off 1 base at V and 3 bases at J, with 9 bases between the two ends. The CDR3 length is 15 residues. Germline V CDR1 and CDR2: SEHNR, FQNEAQ (reference sequence). The investigators reverse transcribed all of the isolated RNA, so they sequenced expressed TCRB transcripts. The average read count of naive, central memory and regulatory T cell samples was about 3.57 million. The repertoire was sequenced with immunoSEQ multiplex PCR; TCRdb's copy has only in-frame clones and lacks some. The table has about 400,000 clones, around 13% seen once; the top ten hold around 0.015%.

The sequenced sample consisted of naive CD4+ T cells from blood. The clonotype comes from a man aged 18-30 years in good health. The rearrangement joins TRBV7-9 to TRBJ2-2, with a weak D call TRBD1 (5 bases). The CDR3 DNA sequence: TGTGCCAGCAGCTTAGGAGTCAGGGACACCGGGGAGCTGTTTTTT. Translation: CASSLGVRDTGELFF.